Ten or more counts support the clone carrying this TCR beta chain. The antigen is not known. This entry comes from a study of response to subunit inactivated influenza vaccine. General study results and limits: Authors suggested each seasonal flu vaccination may recruit only limited numbers of new T cells.

The V gene end was trimmed by 3 bases and the J gene end by 5 bases; junction bases not matched to a gene: 5. In germline, CDR1 is SQVTM, CDR2 ANQGSEA. The CDR3 length is 13 residues. TCRdb reprocessed the RT-PCR reads via MiXCR and lists one record per CDR3 protein. The sample has hundreds of thousands of distinct CDR3 sequences, about 10% seen once. The same data also went into a second study, on T cells expressing NK-cell markers. That paper states: 5'RACE template switching with UMIs generated TCR beta cDNA. The study drew TCR beta repertoires from sorted CD3+CD56+NKG2C+, CD3+CD56+NKG2C- and CD3+CD56-NKG2C+ T cells. Most of the eight sequenced donors tested HCMV-seropositive; one tested seronegative. In several donors, these clonotypes also led the CD3+CD56-NKG2C+ fraction.

The chain recombines TRBV29-1 with TRBJ2-5; 8 nucleotides agree with TRBD2. The origin of this receptor is a man aged 50-59 years who received an inactivated influenza vaccine. The sample in question was PBMCs from blood, obtained on the day of vaccination. CDR3 protein: CSVESGRGETQYF. Here the CDR3 DNA reads TGCAGCGTTGAGAGCGGGAGAGGGGAGACCCAGTACTTC.